A single T cell receptor beta chain is shown here with its context. As yet, its antigen is unknown. CDR3 length: 13 residues. Germline V gives CDR1 SEHNR, CDR2 FQNEAQ (reference sequence). Trimming removed 5 bases from V and 2 bases from J, with 9 bases in between. The entry originates in a study of shared clonotypes between healthy human individuals. Here immunoSEQ multiplex PCR was the method, and the copy in TCRdb shows in-frame clones only, minus some. Here the sample spans about 1.1 million clones, around three quarters being singletons. Findings and caveats of the study: Generally, naive subsets (rather than memory subsets) showed larger estimated richness.

The sequencing input was memory CD4+ T cells from PBMCs. The subset denotes: CD45RA-negative fraction. The chain uses TRBV7-9 and TRBJ2-5; D ambiguous. This TCR was recovered from a young man in good health. Some clones in this sample may be carry-over from other donors' samples. CDR3 nucleotides: TGTGCCAGCAGCCGTAGCCCACAAGAGACCCAGTACTTC. This sequence encodes CASSRSPQETQYF.